This entry lists 19 T cell receptor beta chains sequenced from one sample in a study of T cells in narcolepsy. Profiled with immunoSEQ multiplex PCR; TCRdb holds only in-frame clones, not every one. Among fewer than 40,000 clones listed, 80% to 85% were seen once. The material sequenced was memory (CD45RA-) CD4+ T cells from blood. Every receptor here comes from a human donor in good health.

This clone appeared once. V and J are TRBV4-3 and TRBJ1-2, with no clear D. The CDR3 sequence is 13 residues long. Deletions cut 1 base from V and 4 bases from J, with 7 bases between. Per the germline V gene, CDR1 is LGHNA and CDR2 is YSLEER. The CDR3 here is CASSQAVTYGYTF. The CDR3 DNA follows: TGCGCCAGCAGCCAAGCAGTGACCTATGGCTACACCTTC.

This clone was counted between two and nine times. J is TRBJ2-1 and V is TRBV28; D gene unclear. V was trimmed by 5 bases and J by 1 base, leaving 3 bases between them. The CDR3 totals 12 residues. Germline lookup yields CDR1 MDHEN and CDR2 SYDVKM. The CDR3 is CASSLSYNEQFF. Here the CDR3 DNA reads TGTGCCAGCAGTCTATCCTACAATGAGCAGTTCTTC.

The chain employs TRBV6-6 and TRBJ1-6; TRBD1 might be the D (6 bases). V dropped 7 bases and J dropped 10 bases, with 14 bases sitting between them. CDR1 is MNHNY, CDR2 SVGAGI, per germline (reference sequence). The CDR3 is made up of 13 amino acids. The CDR3 DNA follows: TGTGCCAGCAAACAACAGGGACGGTCACCCCTCCACTTT. Translating gives CASKQQGRSPLHF.

The chain joins TRBV7-2 to TRBJ1-5; 11 bases are a match to TRBD1. Germline V lookup: CDR1 SGHTA, CDR2 FQGNSA. CDR3 length: 18 residues. Losses at the gene ends were 4 bases for V and 0 bases for J; bases not matched to a gene: 8. As DNA, the CDR3 is TGTGCCAGCAGCTCTCATCCGGGACAGGGGGTTAGCAATCAGCCCCAGCATTTT. This gives the protein CASSSHPGQGVSNQPQHF.

This sequence joins TRBV6-5 and TRBJ2-7, with D perhaps assigned TRBD1 or TRBD2 (7 bases each). The CDR3 spans 15 residues. V lost 5 bases and J 0 bases, leaving 14 bases between the germline ends. Germline CDR1 MNHEY, CDR2 SVGAGI. CDR3 sequence (DNA): TGTGCCAGCAGTACCCAGGGGGGGAGCTCCTACGAGCAGTACTTC. Amino acids: CASSTQGGSSYEQYF.

The rearrangement uses TRBV5-4 and TRBJ1-3, with D perhaps matching TRBD1 (6 bases). Trimming left V 4 bases short and J 5 bases short, with 16 bases between. Looked up from germline, CDR1 is SGHNT and CDR2 is YYREEE (reference sequence). The CDR3 spans 15 residues. As DNA, the CDR3 is TGTGCCAGCAGCCGGGATGAGGGGGGGAGAAACACCATATATTTT. This sequence encodes CASSRDEGGRNTIYF.

V and J are TRBV6-5 and TRBJ1-1; D is possibly TRBD1 (5 bases). V was pared by 6 bases and J by 5 bases, with 19 bases between. This CDR3 is 15 amino acids long. From germline, CDR1 is MNHEY and CDR2 SVGAGI. The CDR3 bases are TGTGCCAGCAGCCTCATGGGAGGGGTGGGGACTGAAGCTTTCTTT. Protein sequence: CASSLMGGVGTEAFF.

This clone showed up just once. The chain combines TRBV6-1 with TRBJ2-1, with D tentatively TRBD1 (5 bases). The V end lost 6 bases, the J end lost 4 bases, and 13 bases lay between the germline ends. The CDR3 sequence is 14 residues long. The germline V gene has CDR1 MNHNS and CDR2 SASEGT. The CDR3 sequence: CASRDTQAYNEQFF. The DNA of the CDR3 is TGTGCCAGCAGGGACACTCAGGCTTACAATGAGCAGTTCTTC.

Concerning this clone: Other DNA sequences in this specimen translate into the identical CDR3. This CDR3 reads CASSLIKNTEAFF. CDR3 sequence (DNA): TGTGCCAGCAGTTTAATAAAGAACACTGAAGCTTTCTTT. The chain combines TRBV28 with TRBJ1-1; D not certain. Germline V CDR1 and CDR2: MDHEN, SYDVKM. This CDR3 comprises 13 residues. V was pared by 2 bases and J by 1 base, with 5 bases between.

This chain joins TRBV28 and TRBJ1-6, with D possibly TRBD1 on 6 matching bases. CDR1 and CDR2 (germline): MDHEN, SYDVKM. Trimming cost V 6 bases and J 5 bases, with 14 bases left between them. The CDR3 totals 15 residues. The CDR3 bases are TGTGCCAGCAGAGAACTACAGGGTAATAATTCACCCCTCCACTTT. Translation: CASRELQGNNSPLHF.

The rearrangement links TRBV7-8 to TRBJ1-1, with 7 bases identical to TRBD1. The CDR3 has 14 amino acids. V was clipped by 6 bases and J by 11 bases; unmatched bases: 15. The germline CDR1 and CDR2 sequences are SGHVS and FQNEAQ. CDR3 region: CASRPGQAIGEAFF. The CDR3 DNA reads TGTGCCAGCAGACCCGGACAGGCGATAGGGGAGGCTTTCTTT.

This chain connects TRBV18 to TRBJ1-1; no firm D call. The CDR3 has 13 residues. Looked up from germline, CDR1 is KGHSH and CDR2 is LQKENI. The V end lost 2 bases, the J end lost 0 bases, and 4 bases lay between the germline ends. The CDR3: CASSPGLNTEAFF. As DNA, the CDR3 is TGTGCCAGCTCACCAGGGTTGAACACTGAAGCTTTCTTT.

V gene TRBV19 combines with J gene TRBJ2-7; D not resolved. The CDR3 is made up of 15 amino acids. Germline CDR1 LNHDA, CDR2 SQIVND (reference sequence). Trimming cost V 9 bases and J 2 bases, with 20 bases left between them. The CDR3 sequence: CASPEPAGHPYEQYF. The CDR3 DNA follows: TGTGCCAGCCCCGAGCCGGCAGGCCACCCCTACGAGCAGTACTTC.

This CDR3 is CASSFVGLGRANYGYTF. The CDR3 DNA sequence: TGTGCCAGCAGTTTTGTTGGCCTCGGTCGGGCTAACTATGGCTACACCTTC. This rearrangement joins TRBV28 to TRBJ1-2; no firm D call. Trimming removed 3 bases from V and 0 bases from J, with 17 bases in between. The CDR3 is 17 amino acids. CDR1 and CDR2 from the germline V gene are MDHEN and SYDVKM.

The chain has TRBV7-6 and TRBJ2-7, with no clear D. The V gene's germline CDR1 is SGHVS and CDR2 FNYEAQ. Deletions cut 1 base from V and 2 bases from J, with 6 bases between. The CDR3 extends over 13 amino acids. CDR3 region: CASSLDRPYEQYF. DNA of the CDR3: TGTGCCAGCAGCTTAGACAGACCCTACGAGCAGTACTTC.

The gene calls are TRBV6-5 and TRBJ2-7; D is possibly TRBD1 (6 bases). Germline CDR1 reads MNHEY; CDR2 reads SVGAGI. The CDR3 extends over 11 amino acids. V lost 5 bases and J lost 9, with 11 bases in between. CDR3 DNA: TGTGCCAGCAGTGAACAGGGCCGGCAGTACTTC. Protein sequence: CASSEQGRQYF.

This chain connects TRBV6-5 to TRBJ1-2; D may be TRBD1 (6 bases). The CDR3 totals 14 residues. Per the germline V gene, CDR1 is MNHEY and CDR2 is SVGAGI. Between the trimmed V and J ends, which lost 7 bases and 4 bases, there was a span of 16 bases. The CDR3 loop reads CASNPNRAGYGYTF. The CDR3 coding sequence is TGTGCCAGCAACCCGAACAGGGCCGGCTATGGCTACACCTTC.

CDR3 sequence (DNA): TGCGCCAGCAGCTTCGGGGCTGGGAAGTCGGATACGCAGTATTTT. Amino acids: CASSFGAGKSDTQYF. The chain recombines TRBV5-1 with TRBJ2-3; either TRBD1 or TRBD2 may fit D (5 bases each). This CDR3 spans 15 amino acids. V was cut by 2 bases and J by 6 bases, with 16 bases left in between. Germline CDR1 reads SGHRS; CDR2 reads YFSETQ.

The chain couples TRBV28 to TRBJ1-1; D uncertain. Germline V CDR1 and CDR2: MDHEN, SYDVKM. Trimming left V 7 bases short and J 0 bases short, with 9 bases between. CDR3 size: 13 residues. The CDR3 reads CASMGIVNTEAFF. As DNA, the CDR3 is TGTGCCAGCATGGGGATAGTGAACACTGAAGCTTTCTTT.